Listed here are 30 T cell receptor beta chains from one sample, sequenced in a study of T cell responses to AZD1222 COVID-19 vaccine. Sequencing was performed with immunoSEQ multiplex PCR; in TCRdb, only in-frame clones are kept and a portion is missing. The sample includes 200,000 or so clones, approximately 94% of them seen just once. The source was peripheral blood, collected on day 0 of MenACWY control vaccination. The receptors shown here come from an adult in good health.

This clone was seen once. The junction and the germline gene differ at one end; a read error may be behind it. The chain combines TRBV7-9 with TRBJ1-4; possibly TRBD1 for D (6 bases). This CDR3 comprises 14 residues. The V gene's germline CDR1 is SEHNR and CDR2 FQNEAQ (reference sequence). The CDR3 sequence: CASSPQGTSEKLFF. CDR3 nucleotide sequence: TGTGCCAGCAGCCCTCAGGGGACTAGTGAAAAACTGTTTTTT.

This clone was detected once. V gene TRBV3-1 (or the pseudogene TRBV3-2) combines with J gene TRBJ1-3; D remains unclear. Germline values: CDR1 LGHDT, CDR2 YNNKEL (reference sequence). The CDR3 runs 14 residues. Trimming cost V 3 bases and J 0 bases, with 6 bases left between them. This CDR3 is CASSHSASGNTIYF. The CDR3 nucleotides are TGTGCCAGCAGCCACTCGGCCTCTGGAAACACCATATATTTT.

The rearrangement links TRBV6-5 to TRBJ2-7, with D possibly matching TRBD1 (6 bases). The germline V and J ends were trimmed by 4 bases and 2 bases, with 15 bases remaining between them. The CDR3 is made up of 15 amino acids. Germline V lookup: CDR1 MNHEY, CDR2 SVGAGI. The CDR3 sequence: CASSWHQGSTYEQYF. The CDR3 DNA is TGTGCCAGCAGTTGGCATCAGGGGAGTACCTACGAGCAGTACTTC.

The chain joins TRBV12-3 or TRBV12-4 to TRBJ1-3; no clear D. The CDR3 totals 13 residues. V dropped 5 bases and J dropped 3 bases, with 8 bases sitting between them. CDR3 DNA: TGTGCCAGCAGTCTGCAGATTGGAAACACCATATATTTT. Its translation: CASSLQIGNTIYF.

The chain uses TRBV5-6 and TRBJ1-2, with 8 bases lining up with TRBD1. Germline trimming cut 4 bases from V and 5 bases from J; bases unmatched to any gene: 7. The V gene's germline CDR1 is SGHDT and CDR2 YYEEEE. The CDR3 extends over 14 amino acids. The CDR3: CASSPPGQAYGYTF. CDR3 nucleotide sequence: TGTGCCAGCAGCCCCCCGGGACAGGCTTATGGCTACACCTTC.

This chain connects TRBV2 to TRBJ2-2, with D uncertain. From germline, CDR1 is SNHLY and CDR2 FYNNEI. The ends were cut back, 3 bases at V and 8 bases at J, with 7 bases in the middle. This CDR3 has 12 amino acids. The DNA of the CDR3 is TGTGCCAGCAGTGACGGCTTGGGGGAGCTGTTTTTT. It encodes CASSDGLGELFF.

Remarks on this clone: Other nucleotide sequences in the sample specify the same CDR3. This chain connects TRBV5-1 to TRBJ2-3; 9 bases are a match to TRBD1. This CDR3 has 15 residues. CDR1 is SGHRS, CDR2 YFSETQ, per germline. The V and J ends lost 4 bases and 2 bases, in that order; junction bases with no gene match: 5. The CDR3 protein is CASSPGQGLTDTQYF. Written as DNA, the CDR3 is TGCGCCAGCAGCCCGGGACAGGGACTCACAGATACGCAGTATTTT. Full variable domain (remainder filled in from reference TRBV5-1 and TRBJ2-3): KAGVTQTPRYLIKTRGQQVTLSCSPISGHRSVSWYQQTPGQGLQFLFEYFSETQRNKGNFPGRFSGRQFSNSRSEMNVSTLELGDSALYLCASSPGQGLTDTQYFGPGTRLTVL.

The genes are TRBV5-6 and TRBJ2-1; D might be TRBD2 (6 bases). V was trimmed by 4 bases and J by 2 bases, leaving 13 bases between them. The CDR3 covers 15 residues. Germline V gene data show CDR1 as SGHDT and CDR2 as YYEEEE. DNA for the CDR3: TGTGCCAGCAGCAACCGGGACTTTGCCTACAATGAGCAGTTCTTC. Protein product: CASSNRDFAYNEQFF.

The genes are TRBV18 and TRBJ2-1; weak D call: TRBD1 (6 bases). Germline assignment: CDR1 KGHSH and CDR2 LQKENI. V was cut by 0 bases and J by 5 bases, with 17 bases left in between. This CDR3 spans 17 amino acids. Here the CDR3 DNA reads TGTGCCAGCTCACCACCGAGCAGGGGCCCCCTAGACAATGAGCAGTTCTTC. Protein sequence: CASSPPSRGPLDNEQFF.

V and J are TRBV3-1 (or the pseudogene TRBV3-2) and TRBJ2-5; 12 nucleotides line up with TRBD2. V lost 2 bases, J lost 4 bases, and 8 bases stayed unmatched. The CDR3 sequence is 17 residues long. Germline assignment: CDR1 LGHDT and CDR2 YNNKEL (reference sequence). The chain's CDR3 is CASSQNRLAGGRETQYF. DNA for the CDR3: TGTGCCAGCAGCCAAAACCGTCTAGCGGGGGGGAGAGAGACCCAGTACTTC.

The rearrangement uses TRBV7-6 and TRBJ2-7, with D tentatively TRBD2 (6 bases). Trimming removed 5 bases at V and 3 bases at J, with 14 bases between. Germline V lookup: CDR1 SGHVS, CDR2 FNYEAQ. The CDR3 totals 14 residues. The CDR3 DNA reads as TGTGCCAGCAGCCGTGGCGGGGATGTCTACGAGCAGTACTTC. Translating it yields CASSRGGDVYEQYF.

The chain's CDR3 is CASSMDGGNQPQHF. Written as DNA, the CDR3 is TGTGCCAGTAGTATGGATGGGGGCAATCAGCCCCAGCATTTT. The V gene is TRBV19, the J gene TRBJ1-5, with no clear D. CDR3 length equals 14 residues. Germline CDR1 is LNHDA and CDR2 is SQIVND (reference sequence). The V end was cut by 3 bases, the J end by 2 bases, with 8 bases between.

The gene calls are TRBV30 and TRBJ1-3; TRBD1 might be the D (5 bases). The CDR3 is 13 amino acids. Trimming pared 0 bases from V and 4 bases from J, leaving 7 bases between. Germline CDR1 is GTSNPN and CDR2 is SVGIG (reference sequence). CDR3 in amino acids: CAWSVSGGNTIYF. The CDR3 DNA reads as TGTGCCTGGAGTGTCTCAGGGGGAAACACCATATATTTT.

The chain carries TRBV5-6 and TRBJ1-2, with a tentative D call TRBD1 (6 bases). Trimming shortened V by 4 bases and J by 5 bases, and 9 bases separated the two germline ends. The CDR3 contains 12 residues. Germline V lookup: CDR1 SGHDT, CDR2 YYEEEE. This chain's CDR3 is CASSTGQYGYTF. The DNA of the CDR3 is TGTGCCAGCAGCACCGGACAGTATGGCTACACCTTC.

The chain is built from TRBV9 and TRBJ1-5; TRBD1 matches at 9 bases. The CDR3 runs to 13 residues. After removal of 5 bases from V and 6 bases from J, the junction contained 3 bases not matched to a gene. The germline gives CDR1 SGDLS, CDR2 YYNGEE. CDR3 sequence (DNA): TGTGCCAGCAGTGGGACAGGGTTTCAGCCCCAGCATTTT. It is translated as CASSGTGFQPQHF.

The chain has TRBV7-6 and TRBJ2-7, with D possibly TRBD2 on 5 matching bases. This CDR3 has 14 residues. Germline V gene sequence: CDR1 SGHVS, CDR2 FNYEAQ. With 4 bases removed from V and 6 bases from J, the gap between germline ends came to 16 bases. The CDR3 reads CASSSHGDSAEQYF. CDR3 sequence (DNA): TGTGCCAGCAGCTCACACGGAGATAGCGCCGAGCAGTACTTC. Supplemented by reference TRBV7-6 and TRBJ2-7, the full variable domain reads GAGVSQSPRYKVTKRGQDVALRCDPISGHVSLYWYRQALGQGPEFLTYFNYEAQQDKSGLPNDRFSAERPEGSISTLTIQRTEQRDSAMYRCASSSHGDSAEQYFGPGTRLTVT.

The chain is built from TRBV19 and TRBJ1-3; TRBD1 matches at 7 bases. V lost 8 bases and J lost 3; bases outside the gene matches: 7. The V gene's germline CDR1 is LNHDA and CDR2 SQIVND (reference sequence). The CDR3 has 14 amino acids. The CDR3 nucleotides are TGTGCCAGTTCCGAGGGGGCGCTTGGAAACACCATATATTTT. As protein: CASSEGALGNTIYF. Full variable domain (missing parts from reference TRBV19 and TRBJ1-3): DGGITQSPKYLFRKEGQNVTLSCEQNLNHDAMYWYRQDPGQGLRLIYYSQIVNDFQKGDIAEGYSVSREKKESFPLTVTSAQKNPTAFYLCASSEGALGNTIYFGEGSWLTVV.

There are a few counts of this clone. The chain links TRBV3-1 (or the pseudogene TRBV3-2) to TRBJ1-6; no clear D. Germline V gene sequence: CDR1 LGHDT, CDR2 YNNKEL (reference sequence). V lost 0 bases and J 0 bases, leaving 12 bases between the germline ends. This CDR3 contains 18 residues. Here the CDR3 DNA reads TGTGCCAGCAGCCAAGATAGGCGCGGAAGCTCCTATAATTCACCCCTCCACTTT. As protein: CASSQDRRGSSYNSPLHF.

The CDR3 region has the DNA TGTGCCAGCAGCCTACAGGTGGGACCGAACACTGAAGCTTTCTTT. It is translated as CASSLQVGPNTEAFF. This chain connects TRBV7-2 to TRBJ1-1, with a weak D call TRBD1 (5 bases). CDR3 size: 15 residues. Per the germline V gene, CDR1 is SGHTA and CDR2 is FQGNSA. The ends were cut back, 5 bases at V and 1 base at J, with 14 bases in the middle. Full variable domain (remainder filled in from reference TRBV7-2 and TRBJ1-1): GAGVSQSPSNKVTEKGKDVELRCDPISGHTALYWYRQSLGQGLEFLIYFQGNSAPDKSGLPSDRFSAERTGGSVSTLTIQRTQQEDSAVYLCASSLQVGPNTEAFFGQGTRLTVV.

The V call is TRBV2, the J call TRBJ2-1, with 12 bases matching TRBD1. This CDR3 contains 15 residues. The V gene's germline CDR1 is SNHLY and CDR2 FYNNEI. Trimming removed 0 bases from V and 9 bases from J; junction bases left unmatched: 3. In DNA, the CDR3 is TGTGCCAGCAGTGAAGCGGGGACAGGGGGCGGTGAGCAGTTCTTC. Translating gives CASSEAGTGGGEQFF.

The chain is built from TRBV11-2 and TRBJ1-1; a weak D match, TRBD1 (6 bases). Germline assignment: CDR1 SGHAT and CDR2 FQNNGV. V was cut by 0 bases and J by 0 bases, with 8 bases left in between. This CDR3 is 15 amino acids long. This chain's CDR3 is CASSLDGTLNTEAFF. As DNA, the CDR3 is TGTGCCAGCAGCTTAGATGGGACATTGAACACTGAAGCTTTCTTT.

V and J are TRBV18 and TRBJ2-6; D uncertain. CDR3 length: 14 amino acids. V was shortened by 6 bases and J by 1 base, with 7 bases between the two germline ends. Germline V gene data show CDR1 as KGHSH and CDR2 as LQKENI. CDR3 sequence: CASSPDSGANVLTF. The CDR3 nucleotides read TGTGCCAGCTCGCCCGATTCTGGGGCCAACGTCCTGACTTTC.

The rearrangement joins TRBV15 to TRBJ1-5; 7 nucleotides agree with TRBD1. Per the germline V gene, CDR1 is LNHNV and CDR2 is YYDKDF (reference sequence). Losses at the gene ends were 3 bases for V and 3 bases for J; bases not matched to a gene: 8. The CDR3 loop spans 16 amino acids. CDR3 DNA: TGTGCCACCAGCAGGGAGACAGGGAATAACAATCAGCCCCAGCATTTT. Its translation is CATSRETGNNNQPQHF.

The CDR3 DNA reads as TGTGCCAGCAGTCGGGACCCCCGTAAAGAACAGCCCCAGCATTTT. Amino acids: CASSRDPRKEQPQHF. V gene TRBV3-1 (or the pseudogene TRBV3-2) combines with J gene TRBJ1-5; tentatively, D is TRBD1 (5 bases). The CDR3 has 15 amino acids. V was pared by 6 bases and J by 7 bases, with 19 bases between. Germline CDR1 LGHDT, CDR2 YNNKEL (reference sequence).

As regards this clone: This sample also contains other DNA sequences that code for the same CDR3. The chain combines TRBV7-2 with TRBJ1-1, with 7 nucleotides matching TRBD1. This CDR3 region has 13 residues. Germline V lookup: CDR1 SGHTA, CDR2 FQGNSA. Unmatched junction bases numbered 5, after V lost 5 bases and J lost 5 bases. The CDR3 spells CASSVDRVTEAFF. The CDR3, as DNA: TGTGCCAGCAGCGTCGACAGGGTTACTGAAGCTTTCTTT.

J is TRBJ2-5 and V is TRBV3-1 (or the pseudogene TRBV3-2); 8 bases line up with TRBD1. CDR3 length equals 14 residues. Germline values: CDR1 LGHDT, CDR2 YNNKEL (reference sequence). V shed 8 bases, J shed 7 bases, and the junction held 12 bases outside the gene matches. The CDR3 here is CASQRRDGTGTQYF. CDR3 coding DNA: TGTGCCAGCCAAAGACGGGACGGGACAGGGACCCAGTACTTC.

Written as DNA, the CDR3 is TGCGCCAGCAGCCTACTGTCTCGGGACACCGGGGAGCTGTTTTTT. Protein: CASSLLSRDTGELFF. This chain joins TRBV5-1 and TRBJ2-2; D is unclear. V lost 4 bases, J lost 3 bases, and 13 bases lay in between. In germline, CDR1 is SGHRS, CDR2 YFSETQ. The CDR3 runs 15 residues.

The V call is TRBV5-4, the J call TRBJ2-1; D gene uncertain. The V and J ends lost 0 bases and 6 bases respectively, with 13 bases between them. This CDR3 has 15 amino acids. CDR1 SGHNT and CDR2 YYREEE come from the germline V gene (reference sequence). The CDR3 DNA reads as TGTGCCAGCAGCTTGGTGACCCTACCTTTCAATGAGCAGTTCTTC. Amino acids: CASSLVTLPFNEQFF. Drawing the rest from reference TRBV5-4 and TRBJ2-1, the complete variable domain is ETGVTQSPTHLIKTRGQQVTLRCSSQSGHNTVSWYQQALGQGPQFIFQYYREEENGRGNFPPRFSGLQFPNYSSELNVNALELDDSALYLCASSLVTLPFNEQFFGPGTRLTVL.

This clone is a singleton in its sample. The CDR3 sequence is CASSLGIGGLNEKLFF. The DNA of the CDR3 is TGCGCCAGCAGCTTGGGGATTGGGGGACTTAATGAAAAACTGTTTTTT. The V call is TRBV5-1, the J call TRBJ1-4, with D possibly matching TRBD1 (5 bases). CDR3 length: 16 amino acids. Germline values: CDR1 SGHRS, CDR2 YFSETQ. Between the trimmed V and J ends, which lost 0 bases and 4 bases, there was a span of 13 bases.

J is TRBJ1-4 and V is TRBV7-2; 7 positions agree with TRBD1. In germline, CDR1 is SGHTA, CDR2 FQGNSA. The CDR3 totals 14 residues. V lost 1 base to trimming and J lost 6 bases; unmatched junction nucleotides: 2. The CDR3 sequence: CASSLGQGYEKLFF. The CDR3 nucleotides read TGTGCCAGCAGCTTAGGACAGGGCTATGAAAAACTGTTTTTT.